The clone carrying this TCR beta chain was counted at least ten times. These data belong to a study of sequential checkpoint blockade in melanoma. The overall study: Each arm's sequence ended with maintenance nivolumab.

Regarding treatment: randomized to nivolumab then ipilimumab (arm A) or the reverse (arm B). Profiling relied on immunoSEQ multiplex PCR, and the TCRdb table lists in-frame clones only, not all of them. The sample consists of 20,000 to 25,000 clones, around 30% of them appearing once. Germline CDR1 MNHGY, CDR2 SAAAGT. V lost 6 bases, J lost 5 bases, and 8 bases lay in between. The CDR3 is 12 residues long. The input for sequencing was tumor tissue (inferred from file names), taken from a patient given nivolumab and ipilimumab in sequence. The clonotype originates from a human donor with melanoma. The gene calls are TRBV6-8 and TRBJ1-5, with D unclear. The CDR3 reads CASSPIDQPQHF. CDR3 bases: TGTGCCAGCAGCCCTATCGATCAGCCCCAGCATTTT.